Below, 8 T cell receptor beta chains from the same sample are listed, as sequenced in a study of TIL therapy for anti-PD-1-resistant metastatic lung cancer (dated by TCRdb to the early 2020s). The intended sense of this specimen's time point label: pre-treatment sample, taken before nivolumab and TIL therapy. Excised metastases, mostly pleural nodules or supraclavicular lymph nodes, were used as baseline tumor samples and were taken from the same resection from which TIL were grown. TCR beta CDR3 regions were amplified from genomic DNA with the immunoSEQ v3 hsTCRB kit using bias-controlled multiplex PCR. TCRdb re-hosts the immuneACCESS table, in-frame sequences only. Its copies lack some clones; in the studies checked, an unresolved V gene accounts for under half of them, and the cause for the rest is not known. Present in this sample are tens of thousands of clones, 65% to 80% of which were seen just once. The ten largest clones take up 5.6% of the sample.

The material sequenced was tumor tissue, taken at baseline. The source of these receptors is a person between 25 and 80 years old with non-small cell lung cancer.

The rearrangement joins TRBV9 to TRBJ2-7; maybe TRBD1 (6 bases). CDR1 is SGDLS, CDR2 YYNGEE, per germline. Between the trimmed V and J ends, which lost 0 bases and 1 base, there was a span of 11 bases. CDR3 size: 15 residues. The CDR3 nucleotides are TGTGCCAGCAGCGTAGAACAGGGTAGGTCCTACGAGCAGTACTTC. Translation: CASSVEQGRSYEQYF.

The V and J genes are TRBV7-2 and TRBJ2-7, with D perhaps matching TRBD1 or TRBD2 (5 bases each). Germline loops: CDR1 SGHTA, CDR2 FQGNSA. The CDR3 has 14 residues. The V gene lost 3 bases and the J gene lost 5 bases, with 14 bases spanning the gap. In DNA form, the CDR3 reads TGTGCCAGCAGCTTCCCCGGCAGGGACCACGAGCAGTACTTC. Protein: CASSFPGRDHEQYF.

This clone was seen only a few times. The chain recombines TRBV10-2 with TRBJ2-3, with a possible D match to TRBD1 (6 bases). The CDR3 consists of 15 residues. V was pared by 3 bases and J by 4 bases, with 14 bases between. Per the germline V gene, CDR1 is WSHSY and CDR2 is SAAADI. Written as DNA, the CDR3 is TGCGCCAGCAGTGATCCGGGACATTCTTCAGATACGCAGTATTTT. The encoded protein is CASSDPGHSSDTQYF.

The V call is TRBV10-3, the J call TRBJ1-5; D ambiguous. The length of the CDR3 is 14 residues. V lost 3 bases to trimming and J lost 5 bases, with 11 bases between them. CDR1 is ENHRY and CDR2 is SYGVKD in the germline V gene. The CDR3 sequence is CAISDLDYHQPQHF. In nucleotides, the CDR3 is TGTGCCATCAGTGACCTGGACTACCATCAGCCCCAGCATTTT.

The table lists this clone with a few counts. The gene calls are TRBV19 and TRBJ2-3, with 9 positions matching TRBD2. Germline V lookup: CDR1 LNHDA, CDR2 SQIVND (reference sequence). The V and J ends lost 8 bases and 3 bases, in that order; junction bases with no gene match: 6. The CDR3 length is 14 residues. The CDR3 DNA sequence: TGTGCCAGTGGGGGTAGCGGGAGAACAGATACGCAGTATTTT. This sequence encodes CASGGSGRTDTQYF.

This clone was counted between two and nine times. CDR3 loop: CASSHHRDRGYEQYF. Written as DNA, the CDR3 is TGCGCCAGCAGCCACCACCGGGACAGGGGGTACGAGCAGTACTTC. The gene calls are TRBV4-1 and TRBJ2-7, with TRBD1 identical over 11 bases. Germline values: CDR1 MGHRA, CDR2 YSYEKL. CDR3 length equals 15 residues. Losses at the gene ends were 3 bases for V and 4 bases for J; bases not matched to a gene: 5.

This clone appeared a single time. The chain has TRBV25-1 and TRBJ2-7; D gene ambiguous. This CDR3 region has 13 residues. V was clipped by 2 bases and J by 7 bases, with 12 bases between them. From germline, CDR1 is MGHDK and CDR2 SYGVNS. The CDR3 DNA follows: TGTGCCAGCAGTGAAAATACTGCCCAAGAGCAGTACTTC. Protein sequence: CASSENTAQEQYF.

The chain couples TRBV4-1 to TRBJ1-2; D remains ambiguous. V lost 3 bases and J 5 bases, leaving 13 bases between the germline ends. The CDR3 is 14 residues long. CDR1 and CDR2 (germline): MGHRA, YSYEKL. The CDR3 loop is CASSHSFNWYGYTF. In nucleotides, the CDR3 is TGCGCCAGCAGCCACTCGTTTAACTGGTATGGCTACACCTTC.